The clone carrying this TCR beta chain was detected many times. Germline values: CDR1 DFQATT, CDR2 SNEGSKA (reference sequence). This CDR3 contains 14 residues. V was clipped by 6 bases and J by 4 bases, with 18 bases between them. Preparation of the TCRbeta library involved a method that used unique molecular identifiers. TCRdb fed the PCR reads into MiXCR, producing one record per CDR3 protein. Of hundreds of thousands of distinct CDR3 sequences listed, around 17% are singletons. The sample originates from a study of T-cell reconstitution after alpha-beta-depleted transplantation in children. The chain is built from TRBV20-1 and TRBJ1-2; TRBD1 might be the D (5 bases). Material: PBMCs from the stem cell graft donor, obtained from the stem cell graft. The clonotype originates from a human donor who donated a stem cell graft to a child with acute myeloid leukemia. CDR3 bases: TGCAGTGCCTATAAGACAGCAACCTCCTATGGCTACACCTTC. The encoded protein is CSAYKTATSYGYTF.